This T cell receptor beta chain stems from a study of T-cell memory formation after mild COVID-19. About this clonotype: Here the CDR3 omits its conserved ending phenylalanine or tryptophan, so a read error is the likely source.

TCRdb ran MiXCR on the 5' RACE reads and lists one entry per CDR3 protein. Among roughly 620,000 distinct CDR3 sequences, about a sixth were seen once, and the ten largest hold 12%. The CDR3 is 11 amino acids. Germline V CDR1 and CDR2: DFQATT, SNEGSKA (reference sequence). The V gene lost 4 bases and the J gene lost 3 bases, with 6 bases spanning the gap. This TCR was recovered from an adult woman who had mild COVID-19 (a few samples of this study predate the infection). Cell type and time point are not known. The sample was PBMCs or a T cell subset sorted from them (not recorded which). This chain links TRBV20-1 with TRBJ1-1, with D hard to call. The CDR3 spells CSAKAYTEAFL. The CDR3 coding sequence is TGCAGTGCTAAAGCATACACTGAAGCTTTCCTT.